These 29 T cell receptor beta chains came from one sample sequenced in a study of tumor-infiltrating lymphocytes in primary liver carcinoma. Co-extracting RNA and DNA was done with roughly 17-34 mg of unsorted bulk tissue as input. Synthesis of TCR beta cDNA was carried out from approximately 500 ng total RNA with a constant-region primer. Libraries covering TCR beta were generated through three nested multiplex PCR rounds (using a slightly modified ARM-PCR). Each of the first two PCR rounds ran approximately 9 cycles with TRBV1-TRBV30 forward and C-beta reverse primers. TCRdb used MiXCR to reprocess the multiplex PCR reads, holding one entry per CDR3 protein. Among about 110,000 distinct CDR3 sequences listed, around 60% were seen once. Sequenced material: liver tumor tissue from sampling region 1. The subset is: tumor region T1, superior pole. These receptor sequences come from a woman in her fifties or sixties with primary liver carcinoma and hepatitis B virus infection.

In regard to this clonotype: A read error is likely, as this CDR3 ends without the conserved phenylalanine or tryptophan. V usage is TRBV12-3 or TRBV12-4 and J usage is TRBJ1-1; the match to TRBD1 covers 9 bases. Unmatched junction bases numbered 6, after V lost 6 bases and J lost 1 base. The CDR3 spans 15 residues. CDR3 loop: CASRETGGRNTEAFL. CDR3 in DNA: TGTGCCAGCAGAGAAACAGGGGGCCGGAACACTGAAGCTTTCTTA.

Concerning this clonotype itself: The junction shows a germline mismatch at one end, possibly a read error. J is TRBJ1-5 and V is TRBV6-5, with 8 bases aligning to TRBD1. This CDR3 contains 14 residues. Germline lookup yields CDR1 MNHEY and CDR2 SVGAGI. The CDR3 DNA follows: TGTGTCAGCAGTACAACAGGGGGAAGGCAGCCCCAGCATTTT. It codes for CVSSTTGGRQPQHF.

Concerning this clonotype: This may be a read error: a much more frequent sequence differs by one nucleotide. This CDR3 fails to terminate in the conserved phenylalanine or tryptophan, so it likely reflects a read error. The chain joins TRBV4-2 to TRBJ2-3; 9 bases match TRBD2. The germline gives CDR1 LGHNA, CDR2 YNFKEQ. This CDR3 has 15 amino acids. J lost 5 bases, V lost 0 bases, and 3 bases had no gene match. This chain's CDR3 is CASSQDLTSGDTQYI. DNA of the CDR3: TGTGCCAGCAGCCAAGACCTGACTAGCGGAGATACGCAGTATATT.

In the case of this clonotype: A read error is likely, as this CDR3 ends without the conserved phenylalanine or tryptophan. The chain recombines TRBV11-3 with TRBJ2-1, with 8 bases lining up with TRBD2. The CDR3 covers 15 residues. The germline gives CDR1 SGHNT, CDR2 YENEEA. This CDR3 reads CVSSPRGSGNNAQFI. CDR3 nucleotides: TGTGTCAGCAGCCCTCGGGGTAGCGGGAACAATGCGCAGTTCATC.

The chain employs TRBV28 and TRBJ2-2; D call uncertain. The length of the CDR3 is 12 residues. Trimming left V 5 bases short and J 2 bases short, with 3 bases between. Germline CDR1 reads MDHEN; CDR2 reads SYDVKM. The chain's CDR3 is CASSLNTGELFF. The CDR3 DNA reads TGTGCCAGCAGTCTAAACACCGGGGAGCTGTTTTTT.

Points on this clonotype: One end of the junction varies from germline; a read error may be responsible. The chain is built from TRBV11-2 and TRBJ2-1; a possible D gene is TRBD2 (5 bases). The CDR3 runs 12 residues. Germline loops: CDR1 SGHAT, CDR2 FQNNGV. The CDR3 bases are TGTGCCTGCAGCTCCCCTGTGGAGGCTCGGTTCTTC. It translates to CACSSPVEARFF.

This chain's CDR3 is CASAALAGRTDTQYF. The CDR3, as DNA: TGCGCCAGCGCGGCCCTAGCGGGACGCACAGATACGCAGTATTTT. This chain uses TRBV5-1 with TRBJ2-3, with TRBD2 identical over 9 bases. Germline V gene lookup returns CDR1 SGHRS and CDR2 YFSETQ. The CDR3 is made up of 15 amino acids. V was pared by 7 bases and J by 1 base, with 7 bases of the junction left unmatched.

In regard to this clonotype: It may be a read error: a sequence one base away is much more abundant. This chain links TRBV30 with TRBJ2-6, with 9 bases lining up with TRBD1. The germline V gene has CDR1 GTSNPN and CDR2 SVGIG (reference sequence). The CDR3 is 13 amino acids. CDR3 region: CVWDRAGANVLTF. The CDR3 DNA is TGTGTCTGGGACAGGGCTGGGGCCAACGTCCTGACTTTC.

With regard to this clonotype: The missing conserved phenylalanine or tryptophan at the end of this CDR3 makes a read error likely. The V and J genes are TRBV7-8 and TRBJ2-1; D is undetermined. Germline V gene data show CDR1 as SGHVS and CDR2 as FQNEAQ. Trimming left V 1 base short and J 11 bases short, with 9 bases between. CDR3 length equals 12 residues. The CDR3 spells CASSLGLSKQFL. CDR3 sequence (DNA): TGTGCCAGCAGCTTAGGTCTTAGCAAGCAGTTCTTA.

The chain joins TRBV28 to TRBJ2-1, with D uncertain. The V gene lost 7 bases and the J gene lost 8 bases, with 12 bases spanning the gap. CDR3 size: 12 residues. From germline, CDR1 is MDHEN and CDR2 SYDVKM. CDR3 region: CASTPGFDEQFF. The CDR3 DNA follows: TGTGCCAGCACTCCAGGTTTCGATGAGCAGTTCTTC.

Comments on this clonotype: A much larger clone differs from this one at a single base, so this may be a read error. The chain combines TRBV6-5 with TRBJ2-2; TRBD1 matches 8 bases. Looked up from germline, CDR1 is MNHEY and CDR2 is SVGAGI. The CDR3 covers 14 residues. The CDR3, as DNA: TGTGCCAGCAGACCGGACAGGGCACCCGGGAAGCTGTTTTTT. It translates to CASRPDRAPGKLFF.

The V call is TRBV30, the J call TRBJ2-5; D not certain. This CDR3 comprises 14 residues. V lost 0 bases to trimming and J lost 4 bases, with 12 bases between them. Germline lookup yields CDR1 GTSNPN and CDR2 SVGIG (reference sequence). CDR3 coding DNA: TGTGCCTGGAGTGTACTTGGGCCAAGAGAGACCCAGTACTTC. It encodes CAWSVLGPRETQYF.

This clonotype showed up just once. A much larger clone is a single base away; this may be a read error. Given the absence of the conserved phenylalanine or tryptophan at the CDR3 end, a read error is likely. This rearrangement joins TRBV29-1 to TRBJ2-7, with 8 nucleotides matching TRBD1. Germline V gives CDR1 SQVTM, CDR2 ANQGSEA. This CDR3 spans 12 amino acids. The V gene end was trimmed by 6 bases and the J gene end by 4 bases; junction bases not matched to a gene: 5. For the CDR3, the DNA is TGCAGCGTGCGGACAGGGAGATACGAGCAGTACTCC. It specifies CSVRTGRYEQYS.

With regard to this clonotype: It may be a read error: a sequence one base away is much more abundant. This chain joins TRBV6-6 and TRBJ2-3; D is uncertain. Germline-derived CDR1 and CDR2 are MNHNY and SVGAGI (reference sequence). Trimming took 6 bases from V and 2 from J, leaving 9 bases between them. This CDR3 spans 13 amino acids. CDR3 in DNA: TGTGCCAGCAGGCCCGAGGCCACAGATACGCAGTATTTT. It yields the protein CASRPEATDTQYF.

This clonotype was counted many times. The chain couples TRBV11-2 to TRBJ2-7, with 8 bases lining up with TRBD1. Trimming removed 5 bases from V and 2 bases from J; junction bases left unmatched: 8. Germline CDR1 and CDR2: SGHAT and FQNNGV. The CDR3 is 15 residues long. CDR3 nucleotides: TGTGCCAGCAGCCTCGGGACAGGCGGAACCTACGAGCAGTACTTC. Protein: CASSLGTGGTYEQYF. Combining the CDR3 with reference TRBV11-2 and TRBJ2-7 gives the whole variable domain EAGVAQSPRYKIIEKRQSVAFWCNPISGHATLYWYQQILGQGPKLLIQFQNNGVVDDSQLPKDRFSAERLKGVDSTLKIQPAKLEDSAVYLCASSLGTGGTYEQYFGPGTRLTVT.

V and J are TRBV14 and TRBJ2-2; 7 bases are shared with TRBD1. Unmatched junction bases numbered 12, after V lost 4 bases and J lost 4 bases. Germline V gene data show CDR1 as SGHDN and CDR2 as FVKESK. This CDR3 is built from 17 residues. CDR3 in DNA: TGTGCCAGCAGCCCTGGAGTGGGACAGTTGGCCACCGGGGAGCTGTTTTTT. It codes for CASSPGVGQLATGELFF.

Concerning this clonotype: A read error is possible here, since a much larger clone lies one base away. Because the CDR3 is missing its conserved closing phenylalanine or tryptophan, this is likely a read error. V and J are TRBV6-5 and TRBJ2-3; D gene unclear. The CDR3 is 11 amino acids. Trimming removed 4 bases from V and 7 bases from J, with 6 bases in between. Germline V gives CDR1 MNHEY, CDR2 SVGAGI. CDR3: CASSSGYTQYI. CDR3 bases: TGTGCCAGCAGTTCGGGTTATACGCAGTATATT.

For this clonotype: At one boundary the junction diverges from the germline segment, which might be a read error. This CDR3 is CASSAPSGGNVLTF. The CDR3, as DNA: TGTGCCAGCAGCGCCCCCTCTGGGGGCAACGTCCTGACTTTC. The chain joins TRBV11-2 to TRBJ2-6, with D perhaps being TRBD1 or TRBD2 (5 bases each). The germline V gene encodes CDR1 SGHAT and CDR2 FQNNGV. The CDR3 has 14 amino acids.

Concerning this clonotype itself: One base away lies a much larger clone, so this may be a sequencing read error. V gene TRBV6-1 combines with J gene TRBJ1-5; TRBD1 is a possible D gene (6 bases). CDR3 length: 15 residues. The germline CDR1 and CDR2 sequences are MNHNS and SASEGT. DNA of the CDR3: TGTACCAGCAGTCAGAACAGGGCATCCAATCAGCCCCAGCATTTT. It codes for CTSSQNRASNQPQHF.

Note on this clonotype: Possible read error: a much larger clone is one base away. V and J are TRBV7-8 and TRBJ2-7; a possible D gene is TRBD1 (5 bases). The CDR3 contains 13 residues. CDR1 SGHVS and CDR2 FQNEAQ come from the germline V gene. CDR3 in amino acids: CASSENQGYEQCF. The CDR3 nucleotides read TGTGCCAGCAGCGAAAACCAGGGATACGAGCAGTGCTTC.

This clonotype has just a few counts. The rearrangement joins TRBV28 to TRBJ1-5; 8 nucleotides match TRBD1. The CDR3 sequence is 15 residues long. V lost 6 bases, J lost 3 bases, and 7 bases stayed unmatched. Germline CDR1 is MDHEN and CDR2 is SYDVKM. The CDR3, as DNA: TGTGCCAGCAGAACCGGACAGGGCCCCAATCAGCCCCAGCATTTT. It encodes CASRTGQGPNQPQHF.

In its sample, this clonotype was seen many times. A much larger clone differs by one base, so this may be a read error. The chain couples TRBV11-2 to TRBJ2-3, with 9 bases that match TRBD2. V shed 3 bases and J 8 bases; nucleotides not matched to a gene: 9. Germline V gene lookup returns CDR1 SGHAT and CDR2 FQNNGV. The CDR3 extends over 15 amino acids. The CDR3 sequence: CASSLREGGAGTQYF. In nucleotides, the CDR3 is TGTGCCAGCAGCTTGCGGGAGGGGGGCGCAGGTACGCAGTATTTT.

The rearrangement links TRBV2 to TRBJ2-7; D may be TRBD2 (5 bases). V gave up 4 bases and J gave up 0 bases, with 13 bases separating them. This CDR3 is 15 amino acids long. The germline gives CDR1 SNHLY, CDR2 FYNNEI. Written as DNA, the CDR3 is TGTGCCAGCAGTGTCAGTAGCGCCAGCTCCTACGAGCAGTACTTC. This gives the protein CASSVSSASSYEQYF.

Remarks on this clonotype: No conserved phenylalanine or tryptophan is present at the end of the CDR3, so a read error is the likely explanation. The chain has TRBV29-1 and TRBJ2-4, with TRBD1 identical over 8 bases. This CDR3 has 13 residues. V lost 4 bases, J lost 1 base, and 0 bases stayed unmatched. The V gene's germline CDR1 is SQVTM and CDR2 ANQGSEA. The CDR3 here is CSVGQGAKNIQYL. CDR3 DNA: TGCAGCGTTGGACAGGGGGCCAAAAACATTCAGTACTTA.

This clonotype is a singleton in its sample. The rearrangement joins TRBV7-9 to TRBJ2-1, with D hard to call. The length of the CDR3 is 14 residues. The V and J ends lost 4 bases and 8 bases respectively, with 15 bases between them. The germline gives CDR1 SEHNR, CDR2 FQNEAQ (reference sequence). CDR3 in amino acids: CASSYKQPYDEQFF. CDR3 DNA: TGTGCCAGCAGCTACAAACAGCCGTACGATGAGCAGTTCTTC.

With respect to this clonotype: A read error may be the cause here, since a much bigger clone is one base away. The rearrangement joins TRBV11-3 to TRBJ2-2; 12 positions agree with TRBD1. This CDR3 has 17 amino acids. CDR1 SGHNT and CDR2 YENEEA come from the germline V gene. The CDR3 DNA is TGTACCAGCAGCCCTTCCTCCGGGACAGGGGGCAGCGGGGAGCTGTTTTTT. As protein: CTSSPSSGTGGSGELFF.

The chain recombines TRBV11-3 with TRBJ2-1; D possibly corresponds to TRBD1 (10 bases). Germline V gene sequence: CDR1 SGHNT, CDR2 YENEEA. The CDR3 has 19 residues. Trimming shortened V by 5 bases and J by 8 bases, and 31 bases separated the two germline ends. The CDR3, as DNA: TGTGCCAGCAGCGCCGGACAGGGGGGACTAGCCAGAGGATTCTATGAGCAGTTCTTC. Its translation: CASSAGQGGLARGFYEQFF.

The V gene is TRBV5-1, the J gene TRBJ2-7; the D is unclear. Germline CDR1 is SGHRS and CDR2 is YFSETQ. This CDR3 comprises 12 residues. Trimming removed 1 base from V and 5 bases from J, with 7 bases in between. The CDR3 region is CASSLISHEQYF. DNA for the CDR3: TGCGCCAGCAGCTTGATATCCCACGAGCAGTACTTC.

With regard to this clonotype: A much larger clone lies one base from this, so it may be a read error. The chain recombines TRBV29-1 with TRBJ2-1; D is ambiguous. Germline V gene lookup returns CDR1 SQVTM and CDR2 ANQGSEA. V lost 4 bases, J lost 8 bases, and 12 bases lay in between. The CDR3 covers 12 residues. The CDR3 region is CSVARVGYEQFF. The CDR3 nucleotides are TGCAGCGTTGCCCGGGTGGGGTATGAGCAGTTCTTC.